The rows below give T cell receptor beta chains drawn from one sample of a study of T cells after yellow fever vaccination. TCRdb re-called the 5' RACE reads with MiXCR, one entry per CDR3 protein. This table holds 300,000 to 400,000 distinct CDR3 sequences, 8.5% to 10% found once. This material consisted of PBMCs, taken on the day of the first yellow fever vaccination. The source of these receptors is a man between 18 and 35 years old who received the YFV17D yellow fever vaccine. CDR3s include the opening cysteine and the closing phenylalanine or tryptophan. The D gene is left open where the match is weak. For some rows the clone size is stated as once, few or many, or as a class when expanded; others skip it.

D: -; size: -; J: TRBJ2-1; V: TRBV9; DNA: TGTGCCAGCAGCGCAAAGGGATGGCAGGGCGGCAATGAGCAGTTCTTC; CDR3: CASSAKGWQGGNEQFF
D: TRBD1; size: -; J: TRBJ2-3; V: TRBV27; DNA: TGTGCCAGCCGCCGCGGGACAGGGGGCACAGATACGCAGTATTTT; CDR3: CASRRGTGGTDTQYF
D: -; size: few; J: TRBJ2-5; V: TRBV30; DNA: TGTGCCTGGGCTGACGAGTTTGGACGGACCCAGTACTTC; CDR3: CAWADEFGRTQYF
D: -; size: few; J: TRBJ1-2; V: TRBV28; DNA: TGTGCCAGCAGTTTGGGGGGGGTGGGCTATGGCTACACCTTC; CDR3: CASSLGGVGYGYTF
D: -; size: few; J: TRBJ2-4; V: TRBV7-2; DNA: TGTGCCAGCAGTGAAGTGGGCGGGGAACTCATAACTTCAGCCAAAAACATTCAGTACTTC; CDR3: CASSEVGGELITSAKNIQYF
D: -; size: few; J: TRBJ1-2; V: TRBV3-1; DNA: TGTGCCAGCAGCCAGGCCTCTAGTCGAGGGTCTGGCTACACCTTC; CDR3: CASSQASSRGSGYTF
D: -; size: -; J: TRBJ2-1; V: TRBV7-9; DNA: TGTGCCAGCAGCTTAGTGGCGCAGAACAATGAGCAGTTCTTC; CDR3: CASSLVAQNNEQFF
D: -; size: few; J: TRBJ2-3; V: TRBV4-2; DNA: TGTGCCAGCAGCCCAGGATTTTACGACAGTCCCTCCAGAGATACGCAGTATTTT; CDR3: CASSPGFYDSPSRDTQYF
D: -; size: few; J: TRBJ2-5; V: TRBV12-3/TRBV12-4; DNA: TGTGCCAGCACCCGGGACACCCACCAAGAGACCCAGTACTTC; CDR3: CASTRDTHQETQYF
D: -; size: many; J: TRBJ1-1; V: TRBV5-1; DNA: TGCGCCAGCAGCGGGACGGTGAACACTGAAGCTTTCTTT; CDR3: CASSGTVNTEAFF
D: TRBD1; size: -; J: TRBJ2-3; V: TRBV9; DNA: TGTGCCAGCAGCGTCCACCGGGCGGCAGGGGGATCTAGCACAGATACGCAGTATTTT; CDR3: CASSVHRAAGGSSTDTQYF
D: TRBD2; size: few; J: TRBJ2-3; V: TRBV9; DNA: TGTGCCAGCAGCTCTACTAGCGGGGGAATGGATACGCAGTATTTT; CDR3: CASSSTSGGMDTQYF
D: -; size: many; J: TRBJ1-3; V: TRBV7-3; DNA: TGTGCCAGCAGCCCTAATCCCGGCACTGGAAACACCATATATTTT; CDR3: CASSPNPGTGNTIYF
D: -; size: few; J: TRBJ2-4; V: TRBV25-1; DNA: TGTGCCAGCAGGAATATGGGGAGGAGGATTTGTTTAGCTGGGGATCTAGCCAAAAACATTCAGTACTTC; CDR3: CASRNMGRRICLAGDLAKNIQYF
D: TRBD1; size: many; J: TRBJ1-1; V: TRBV19; DNA: TGTGCCAGTAACTCGCGGGACAGAGGGAACACTGAAGCTTTCTTT; CDR3: CASNSRDRGNTEAFF
D: -; size: many; J: TRBJ2-3; V: TRBV7-9; DNA: TGTGCCAGCAGCCCTGAGACTCGCACAGATACGCAGTATTTT; CDR3: CASSPETRTDTQYF
D: -; size: -; J: TRBJ2-7; V: TRBV18; DNA: TGTGCCAGCTCACCAGAGAGCTACGAGCAGTACTTC; CDR3: CASSPESYEQYF